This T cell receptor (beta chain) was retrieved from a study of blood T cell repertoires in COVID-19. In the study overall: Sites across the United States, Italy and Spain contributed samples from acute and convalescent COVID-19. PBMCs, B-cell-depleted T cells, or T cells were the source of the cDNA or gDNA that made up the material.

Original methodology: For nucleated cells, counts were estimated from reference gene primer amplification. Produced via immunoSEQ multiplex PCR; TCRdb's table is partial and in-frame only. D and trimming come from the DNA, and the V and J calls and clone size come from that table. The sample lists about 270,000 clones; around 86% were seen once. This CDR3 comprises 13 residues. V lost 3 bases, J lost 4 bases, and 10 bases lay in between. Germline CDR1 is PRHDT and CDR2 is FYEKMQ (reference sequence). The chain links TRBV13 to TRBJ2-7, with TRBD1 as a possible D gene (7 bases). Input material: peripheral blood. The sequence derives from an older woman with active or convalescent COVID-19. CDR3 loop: CASSFPGGYEQYF. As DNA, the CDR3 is TGTGCCAGCAGCTTCCCAGGGGGGTACGAGCAGTACTTC. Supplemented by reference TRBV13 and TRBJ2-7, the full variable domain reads AAGVIQSPRHLIKEKRETATLKCYPIPRHDTVYWYQQGPGQDPQFLISFYEKMQSDKGSIPDRFSAQQFSDYHSELNMSSLELGDSALYFCASSFPGGYEQYFGPGTRLTVT.